Detailed here is one T cell receptor (beta chain). These data come from a study of control samples from healthy donors and cancer patients. The protocol was immunoSEQ multiplex PCR, while the TCRdb copy is restricted to in-frame clones and leaves out a portion. The sample records roughly 130,000 clones, approximately 94% being singletons. Sequencing used blood. The TCR sequence derives from a man aged 25-45 years in good health.

In DNA form, the CDR3 reads TGTGCTAGTGAATACCAAGGGGGCGGAAGCTCCTACAATGAGCAGTTCTTC. The encoded protein is CASEYQGGGSSYNEQFF. The chain employs TRBV12-5 and TRBJ2-1; the match to TRBD1 covers 7 bases. This CDR3 has 17 amino acids. Looked up from germline, CDR1 is LGHNT and CDR2 is FRNRAP. Losses at the gene ends were 7 bases for V and 0 bases for J; bases not matched to a gene: 12.